This T cell receptor beta chain came from a study of technical replicates of blood from a handful of donors. After removal of 4 bases from V and 4 bases from J, the junction contained 8 bases not matched to a gene. CDR1 and CDR2 from the germline V gene are SGDLS and YYNGEE. The CDR3 is made up of 15 amino acids. Clones were sequenced by immunoSEQ multiplex PCR, and TCRdb holds only the in-frame ones, with some missing. The sample lists about 62,000 clones, under 90% occurring once. Source material: PBMCs. The chain is built from TRBV9 and TRBJ1-5; TRBD1 matches at 7 bases. This receptor was identified in a human donor in good health. Some clones in this sample may be carry-over from other donors' samples. The CDR3 region is CASSPGGTVNQPQHF. The DNA for the CDR3 is TGTGCCAGCAGCCCCGGCGGGACAGTTAATCAGCCCCAGCATTTT. Full variable domain (missing parts from reference TRBV9 and TRBJ1-5): DSGVTQTPKHLITATGQRVTLRCSPRSGDLSVYWYQQSLDQGLQFLIQYYNGEERAKGNILERFSAQQFPDLHSELNLSSLELGDSALYFCASSPGGTVNQPQHFGDGTRLSIL.